Listed here is a single T cell receptor beta chain. Its antigen is not known. This sample is drawn from a study of shared clonotypes between healthy human individuals. Study information: The plates for each donor numbered three CD4 naive, three CD4 memory, two CD8 naive and one CD8 memory. Study-level findings and limits: Sampling covered blood only; tissue repertoires likely differ.

Data came from immunoSEQ multiplex PCR; TCRdb stores just in-frame clones and leaves some out. The repertoire holds over a million clones, with 98% to 99% as singletons. Between the trimmed V and J ends, which lost 3 bases and 3 bases, there was a span of 13 bases. This CDR3 is 15 amino acids long. From germline, CDR1 is SGDLS and CDR2 YYNGEE. The chain employs TRBV9 and TRBJ2-1; D is ambiguous. The TCR was taken from a man aged 30 to 45 in good health. What was sequenced was naive CD4+ T cells sorted from blood. Regarding subset: CD45RA+ positively selected. CDR3 region: CASSAFRAHYNEQFF. The CDR3 DNA reads TGTGCCAGCAGCGCCTTTAGGGCCCACTACAATGAGCAGTTCTTC.